These T cell receptor beta chains were read from a single sample in a study of blood T cells in healthy people across ages. TCRdb called the 5' RACE reads again in MiXCR, with one record for every CDR3 protein. The sample lists under 2,000,000 distinct CDR3 sequences, about 49% occurring once. Input material: blood. These receptors were taken from a woman in her 40s in good health. Each CDR3 is given without its conserved first and last residue. Each record gives: V gene, J gene, D gene, CDR3 protein. The D gene is left open where the match is weak.

>TRBV6-2/TRBV6-3|TRBJ2-7|NA
ASSSPGGPSYEQY
>TRBV7-2|NA|TRBD1
ASSRRTGYEQY
>TRBV12-3/TRBV12-4|TRBJ2-7|TRBD1
ASTQNRGYEQY
>TRBV12-3/TRBV12-4|TRBJ2-7|NA
ASSLGPRDEQY
>TRBV6-6|TRBJ1-6|TRBD1
ASSPTGGEWNSPLH
>TRBV20-1|TRBJ2-7|NA
SATQALYEQY
>TRBV10-3|TRBJ2-7|NA
AISPSYEQY
>TRBV3-1|TRBJ2-3|NA
ASSQEVVSTDTQY
>TRBV9|TRBJ2-1|TRBD1
ASSRDRGSDEQF
>TRBV28|TRBJ1-1|NA
ASMRGGWGAF
>TRBV7-7|TRBJ2-1|NA
ASSLDNFENEQF
>TRBV6-2/TRBV6-3|TRBJ2-7|NA
ASSYFTAGLSSYEQY
>TRBV7-2|TRBJ1-2|TRBD1
ASSKPRQGAPGYGYT
>TRBV27|NA|TRBD1
ASSYTGEYEQY
>TRBV20-1|TRBJ1-2|NA
SASEAANYGYT
>TRBV7-2|TRBJ2-3|TRBD1
ASSLEGQVVSDTQY
>TRBV29-1|TRBJ2-7|TRBD1
SVEDDRGSYEQY
>TRBV21-1|TRBJ1-1|NA
ASSVPGSDTEAF
>TRBV4-1|TRBJ1-2|NA
ASSQGTGSYGYT
>TRBV29-1|TRBJ1-2|TRBD1
SGGPGQGKVDYGYT
>TRBV2|TRBJ2-6|TRBD2
ASSELVTGGPGANVLT
>TRBV20-1|TRBJ1-2|NA
SARSRGTGYT
>TRBV20-1|TRBJ2-4|NA
SASTGPKNIQY
>TRBV12-3/TRBV12-4|TRBJ1-2|TRBD1
ASSLLAGTGQFYGYT
>TRBV15|TRBJ2-3|NA
ATSRAESGDTDTQY
>TRBV6-6|TRBJ2-5|NA
ASSYPFRDQY
>TRBV29-1|TRBJ1-5|TRBD1
SVRETGTGSNQPQH
>TRBV7-9|TRBJ2-1|NA
ASSSDRGFNEQF
>TRBV3-1|TRBJ2-1|NA
ASSRDSEGEQF
>TRBV7-2|TRBJ2-1|TRBD2
ASSVAGGSSYNEQF
>TRBV20-1|TRBJ1-2|TRBD1
SASNRGDYGYT
>TRBV6-6|TRBJ2-1|TRBD2
ASSYGREFFVNEQF
>TRBV6-5|TRBJ2-7|NA
ASSSLTYEQY
>TRBV4-3|TRBJ1-2|NA
ASSQDGAGDYGYT
>TRBV20-1|TRBJ1-1|TRBD1
SARPPGDRGRAEAF
>TRBV27|TRBJ2-7|TRBD1
ASSHGTGYEQY
>TRBV4-2|TRBJ2-1|TRBD2
ASSPRDSGGPKSSYNEQF
>TRBV7-9|TRBJ1-2|NA
ASSLPAPTNYGYT
>TRBV28|TRBJ2-5|NA
ASSSSGVEETQY
>TRBV5-1|TRBJ2-5|TRBD1
ASSPERGQEY
>TRBV9|TRBJ2-5|NA
ASSVATGRGETQY
>TRBV4-3|TRBJ1-5|NA
ASSLDGSPNQPQH
>TRBV4-3|TRBJ2-7|NA
ASSQEGAYEQY
>TRBV6-5|TRBJ2-5|NA
ASSYSTARGETQY
>TRBV7-2|TRBJ2-3|NA
ASSLIVGEDTQY
>TRBV7-6|TRBJ2-6|NA
ASSLGRNSGANVLT
>TRBV20-1|TRBJ1-6|TRBD1
SALTGQGKPPH
>TRBV5-1|TRBJ2-1|NA
ASSFGLNNEQF
>TRBV11-1|TRBJ2-7|NA
ASSLLDGYEQY
>TRBV29-1|TRBJ1-2|NA
SVDGRATNYGYT
>TRBV7-9|TRBJ1-1|TRBD1
ASTRTGSNTEAF
>TRBV7-2|TRBJ1-1|NA
ASSLVPGLNTEAF
>TRBV4-2|TRBJ2-1|TRBD1
ASSHPGQRFEQF
>TRBV20-1|TRBJ2-1|TRBD2
SASPSGLTNEQF